A single sample is the source of the 17 T cell receptor beta chains below, sequenced in a study of CD8+ T cells in alopecia areata. Following RNA extraction, reverse transcription yielded cDNA that acted as the sequencing template. Generated by immunoSEQ multiplex PCR, the TCRdb table keeps only in-frame clones and is missing some. There are more than 150,000 clones in the sample; about 50% occur only once, and less than 20% lies in the top ten. This material consisted of CD8+ T cells sorted from blood, taken at week 0. All receptors derive from a human donor with alopecia areata.

The genes are TRBV15 and TRBJ2-1; D possibly corresponds to TRBD2 (7 bases). The CDR3 runs 15 residues. The germline gives CDR1 LNHNV, CDR2 YYDKDF (reference sequence). Trimming stripped 5 bases from V and 5 bases from J, with 16 bases between. CDR3 sequence (DNA): TGTGCCACCAGCTTACGGGGGGCGTCCAACAATGAGCAGTTCTTC. This sequence encodes CATSLRGASNNEQFF.

V usage is TRBV5-6 and J usage is TRBJ1-1; D is uncertain. CDR3 size: 14 residues. The V end was cut by 1 base, the J end by 4 bases, with 11 bases between. Germline CDR1 SGHDT, CDR2 YYEEEE. The CDR3 DNA follows: TGTGCCAGCAGCTTGCCCGGGGTTGGCACTGAAGCTTTCTTT. It encodes CASSLPGVGTEAFF.

A word on this clone: Other DNA sequences within the sample encode an identical CDR3. The rearrangement joins TRBV29-1 to TRBJ2-1; D unclear. Germline loops: CDR1 SQVTM, CDR2 ANQGSEA. This CDR3 contains 12 residues. V dropped 4 bases and J dropped 4 bases, with 8 bases sitting between them. In DNA form, the CDR3 reads TGCAGCGTTGTTGGGGATTACAATGAGCAGTTCTTC. Translated, it gives CSVVGDYNEQFF.

This chain links TRBV27 with TRBJ2-5, with 7 bases aligning to TRBD1. Per germline, CDR1 MNHEY and CDR2 SMNVEV (reference sequence). V dropped 4 bases and J dropped 4; count of bases not matched to a gene: 18. The CDR3 totals 18 residues. DNA for the CDR3: TGTGCCAGCAGTTCCGATCCTTACCCGACAGGGACCCTAGAGACCCAGTACTTC. Its protein is CASSSDPYPTGTLETQYF.

This clone appeared once. The chain combines TRBV28 with TRBJ1-2; possibly TRBD1 for D (6 bases). Germline lookup yields CDR1 MDHEN and CDR2 SYDVKM. V lost 5 bases and J lost 7, with 14 bases in between. There are 13 residues in the CDR3. The CDR3 DNA sequence: TGTGCCAGCAGTCCCCTGGGGGCGGTTGGCTACACCTTC. This sequence encodes CASSPLGAVGYTF.

The chain couples TRBV5-1 to TRBJ2-7; weak D call: TRBD1 (5 bases). The germline gives CDR1 SGHRS, CDR2 YFSETQ. This CDR3 has 14 amino acids. V lost 1 base and J 1 base, leaving 9 bases between the germline ends. CDR3 sequence (DNA): TGCGCCAGCAGCTTGAGGGGTTTATCCTACGAGCAGTACTTC. It is translated as CASSLRGLSYEQYF.

This chain joins TRBV27 and TRBJ2-7, with D maybe TRBD2 (5 bases). Germline V CDR1 and CDR2: MNHEY, SMNVEV (reference sequence). This CDR3 has 13 amino acids. Trimming shortened V by 3 bases and J by 4 bases, and 10 bases separated the two germline ends. The CDR3 reads CASSFGRSYEQYF. The CDR3, as DNA: TGTGCCAGCAGTTTTGGGAGATCGTACGAGCAGTACTTC.

In this sample, this clone turned up a few times. This rearrangement joins TRBV5-6 to TRBJ2-1; TRBD2 aligns across 13 bases. J gave up 9 bases and V 3 bases, and 9 bases lay outside the gene matches. Germline CDR1 reads SGHDT; CDR2 reads YYEEEE. The CDR3 consists of 16 residues. CDR3 sequence: CASSSGLAGAWAEQFF. Here the CDR3 DNA reads TGTGCCAGCAGCTCCGGACTAGCGGGGGCGTGGGCTGAGCAGTTCTTC.

This chain uses TRBV11-2 with TRBJ2-3, with unresolved D. CDR1 is SGHAT, CDR2 FQNNGV, per germline. CDR3 length: 15 residues. Deletions cut 5 bases from V and 1 base from J, with 13 bases between. The CDR3 spells CASSPLGSRTDTQYF. The CDR3 DNA reads TGTGCCAGCAGCCCCCTCGGGTCCCGCACAGATACGCAGTATTTT.

This clone has more than one count but fewer than ten. The V call is TRBV7-9, the J call TRBJ2-1; 11 bases map to TRBD2. The CDR3 has 15 amino acids. CDR1 SEHNR and CDR2 FQNEAQ come from the germline V gene (reference sequence). J was trimmed by 12 bases and V by 5 bases; bases with no gene match: 12. CDR3: CASSPITSGGLGQFF. Here the CDR3 DNA reads TGTGCCAGCAGCCCAATTACTAGCGGGGGATTGGGGCAGTTCTTC.

The chain has TRBV30 and TRBJ2-3, with 9 bases that match TRBD1. The trim removed 7 bases at V and 3 bases at J, leaving 8 bases unmatched. The CDR3 has 14 residues. The germline CDR1 and CDR2 sequences are GTSNPN and SVGIG (reference sequence). The CDR3 here is CASWTGEGTDTQYF. The CDR3 nucleotides are TGTGCCTCTTGGACAGGGGAGGGTACAGATACGCAGTATTTT.

This chain uses TRBV29-1 with TRBJ2-7; maybe TRBD1 (6 bases). Germline V gene data show CDR1 as SQVTM and CDR2 as ANQGSEA. Between the trimmed V and J ends, which lost 6 bases and 5 bases, there was a span of 14 bases. The CDR3 covers 12 residues. Written as DNA, the CDR3 is TGCAGCGTAGAACAGGGTCTGGACGAGCAGTACTTC. Amino acid sequence: CSVEQGLDEQYF.

The chain is built from TRBV7-8 and TRBJ2-2; a possible D gene is TRBD2 (5 bases). The CDR3 consists of 15 residues. Germline CDR1 and CDR2: SGHVS and FQNEAQ. V gave up 1 base and J gave up 1 base, with 7 bases separating them. The CDR3 region has the DNA TGTGCCAGCAGCTTAGTTGGACTGAACACCGGGGAGCTGTTTTTT. Its protein product is CASSLVGLNTGELFF.

The J gene is TRBJ1-1, the V gene TRBV6-6; D gene unclear. This CDR3 is 13 amino acids long. The ends were cut back, 5 bases at V and 1 base at J, with 8 bases in the middle. The germline V gene encodes CDR1 MNHNY and CDR2 SVGAGI (reference sequence). CDR3 bases: TGTGCCAGCAGTCACACAGAGAACACTGAAGCTTTCTTT. Its translation: CASSHTENTEAFF.

The chain employs TRBV30 and TRBJ2-7; no clear D gene. CDR1 GTSNPN and CDR2 SVGIG come from the germline V gene (reference sequence). The V gene lost 2 bases and the J gene lost 7 bases, with 18 bases spanning the gap. This CDR3 is 14 amino acids long. The CDR3 reads CAWSSSSPEREQYF. For the CDR3, the DNA is TGTGCCTGGAGTTCGTCGAGCCCAGAGAGAGAGCAGTACTTC.

This chain joins TRBV5-1 and TRBJ1-1; 8 nucleotides match TRBD1. V trimming: 2 bases; J trimming: 4 bases; junction bases outside the gene matches: 7. The CDR3 consists of 15 residues. Germline V gene lookup returns CDR1 SGHRS and CDR2 YFSETQ. The CDR3 reads CASSFRFGQGTEAFF. The DNA for the CDR3 is TGCGCCAGCAGCTTCAGATTTGGACAGGGCACTGAAGCTTTCTTT.

V gene TRBV5-1 combines with J gene TRBJ2-2; no firm D call. From germline, CDR1 is SGHRS and CDR2 YFSETQ. The CDR3 spans 17 residues. V was clipped by 2 bases and J by 4 bases, with 18 bases between them. This CDR3 reads CASSLGSRSSLTGELFF. CDR3 sequence (DNA): TGCGCCAGCAGCTTAGGTTCTCGGTCGAGCCTCACCGGGGAGCTGTTTTTT.